Reported below is one T cell receptor beta chain. Its specificity is not known. This CDR3 has 11 residues. In germline, CDR1 is ENHRY, CDR2 SYGVKD. The PCR contained 60 Vbeta and 13 Jbeta primers. Sequenced by immunoSEQ multiplex PCR; TCRdb stores in-frame clones only, minus some. This sample's table reports about 130,000 clones. The source of the sample is a study of cytomegalovirus exposure and HLA in healthy donors. Findings and limits, study-wide: Presence/absence analyses assumed roughly uniform sequencing depth across donors.

Healthy people donating bone marrow made up the donors. V gene TRBV10-3 combines with J gene TRBJ2-5; 7 nucleotides line up with TRBD1. The DNA end is a closer match to TRBJ2-7, so the J assignment may be wrong. This receptor was obtained from a woman aged 60-70 years in good health and CMV-seronegative. Source material: PBMCs. The CDR3, as DNA: TGTGCCATTGGACAGGTCCACGAGCAGTACTTC. Encoded protein: CAIGQVHEQYF.